These 15 T cell receptor beta chains share one sample of origin, sequenced in a study of T-cell reconstitution after alpha-beta-depleted transplantation in children listed by TCRdb under 2016. The treatment or condition label for this specimen denotes: allogeneic hematopoietic cell transplantation with graft depleted of TCRalphabeta T cells and CD19 B cells. The protocol used for the library was PCR. The listed sequencing device is Illumina HiSeq 2500. TCR libraries were prepared with molecular barcoding, using unique molecular identifiers to normalize TCRbeta repertoire quantification. TCRdb trimmed public reads at Q25 via fastp, called clones via MiXCR and kept in-frame beta chains. One record per CDR3 amino acid sequence lists the most common genes and DNA. Here the sample has around 300,000 distinct CDR3 sequences; 10% occur a single time. Jointly, the top ten make up less than 8% of the sample.

Sequencing was performed on PBMCs, taken before TCRalphabeta/CD19-depleted stem cell transplant. These receptor sequences come from a boy under three years old with acute myeloid leukemia, due to receive a stem cell transplant.

This clonotype has a count of ten or more. This chain connects TRBV4-2 to TRBJ1-3; 8 nucleotides agree with TRBD1. The CDR3 sequence is 16 residues long. The germline gives CDR1 LGHNA, CDR2 YNFKEQ. The V segment lost 0 bases and the J segment 6 bases; nucleotides outside the gene matches: 7. The CDR3 DNA sequence: TGTGCCAGCAGCCAAGACCTAGGACAGGGTCAAAACACCATATATTTT. It is translated as CASSQDLGQGQNTIYF.

This clonotype was detected ten times or more. V gene TRBV6-1 combines with J gene TRBJ2-6, with TRBD1 matching over 8 bases. Per germline, CDR1 MNHNS and CDR2 SASEGT. With 6 bases clipped from V and 4 bases from J, the junction kept 11 bases outside the gene matches. There are 17 residues in the CDR3. CDR3 region: CASRSYYRGAGANVLTF. Here the CDR3 DNA reads TGTGCCAGCAGATCATATTACAGGGGGGCCGGGGCCAACGTCCTGACTTTC.

This clonotype was seen ten or more times. The V gene is TRBV4-2, the J gene TRBJ1-5; possible D gene TRBD1, 6 bases. The CDR3 consists of 14 residues. V lost 3 bases, J lost 4 bases, and 10 bases lay in between. The germline gives CDR1 LGHNA, CDR2 YNFKEQ. CDR3 bases: TGTGCCAGCAGCCAGGGACAAGGGAATCAGCCCCAGCATTTT. This sequence encodes CASSQGQGNQPQHF.

This clonotype was seen only a few times. V and J are TRBV11-2 and TRBJ1-3; a weak D match, TRBD1 (5 bases). Germline V gene sequence: CDR1 SGHAT, CDR2 FQNNGV. V was trimmed by 3 bases and J by 0 bases, leaving 15 bases between them. The CDR3 has 17 residues. CDR3 sequence: CASSFITGRISGNTIYF. The DNA for the CDR3 is TGTGCCAGCAGCTTTATAACGGGACGGATCTCTGGAAACACCATATATTTT.

This clonotype has at least ten counts. The chain uses TRBV5-5 and TRBJ2-7; perhaps TRBD2 as D (5 bases). The germline V gene has CDR1 SGHKS and CDR2 YYEKEE (reference sequence). The CDR3 sequence is 14 residues long. Trimming took 2 bases from V and 2 from J, leaving 11 bases between them. The CDR3 reads CASSLGFGTYEQYF. Written as DNA, the CDR3 is TGTGCCAGCAGCTTAGGATTCGGGACCTACGAGCAGTACTTC.

This clonotype has at least ten counts. J is TRBJ1-5 and V is TRBV15; D might be TRBD1 (5 bases). Germline V gives CDR1 LNHNV, CDR2 YYDKDF (reference sequence). The CDR3 runs 16 residues. V lost 0 bases and J lost 2, with 11 bases in between. The CDR3 nucleotides read TGTGCCACCAGCAGAGAGAGGGGATGGGGCAATCAGCCCCAGCATTTT. Protein sequence: CATSRERGWGNQPQHF. Variable domain in full (rest from reference TRBV15 and TRBJ1-5): DAMVIQNPRYQVTQFGKPVTLSCSQTLNHNVMYWYQQKSSQAPKLLFHYYDKDFNNEADTPDNFQSRRPNTSFCFLDIRSPGLGDTAMYLCATSRERGWGNQPQHFGDGTRLSIL.

In its sample, this clonotype was seen many times. This chain uses TRBV5-6 with TRBJ2-2; TRBD1 matches 8 bases. Losses at the gene ends were 3 bases for V and 5 bases for J; bases not matched to a gene: 6. The germline V gene encodes CDR1 SGHDT and CDR2 YYEEEE. The CDR3 is 15 amino acids. The CDR3 sequence: CASSYGQGWTGELFF. The CDR3 coding sequence is TGTGCCAGCAGCTACGGACAGGGTTGGACCGGGGAGCTGTTTTTT.

Many counts were recorded for this clonotype. The CDR3: CASSLSRGGKTDTQYF. The CDR3 region has the DNA TGCGCCAGCAGCTTATCACGGGGGGGCAAGACAGATACGCAGTATTTT. The chain combines TRBV5-1 with TRBJ2-3; 8 bases map to TRBD2. Germline CDR1 SGHRS, CDR2 YFSETQ. The CDR3 is 16 amino acids. V lost 2 bases and J lost 3; bases outside the gene matches: 8. The variable domain in full, with the rest retrieved from reference TRBV5-1 and TRBJ2-3, is KAGVTQTPRYLIKTRGQQVTLSCSPISGHRSVSWYQQTPGQGLQFLFEYFSETQRNKGNFPGRFSGRQFSNSRSEMNVSTLELGDSALYLCASSLSRGGKTDTQYFGPGTRLTVL.

This clonotype was counted ten times or more. The chain has TRBV7-6 and TRBJ2-7, with unresolved D. The germline V and J ends were trimmed by 10 bases and 4 bases, with 14 bases remaining between them. The CDR3 has 12 residues. Germline CDR1 SGHVS, CDR2 FNYEAQ. CDR3 loop: CANPNMLYEQYF. CDR3 DNA: TGTGCCAATCCGAACATGTTATACGAGCAGTACTTC.

The rearrangement uses TRBV7-6 and TRBJ2-7; 8 bases map to TRBD1. Per the germline V gene, CDR1 is SGHVS and CDR2 is FNYEAQ. V lost 1 base, J lost 3 bases, and 8 bases stayed unmatched. This CDR3 spans 16 amino acids. The CDR3 bases are TGTGCCAGCAGCTTAGGGCCGCAGGGGGCAAGCTACGAGCAGTACTTC. As protein: CASSLGPQGASYEQYF.

This clonotype was observed many times. The chain is built from TRBV20-1 and TRBJ2-7; 10 nucleotides match TRBD1. The CDR3 totals 14 residues. Germline CDR1 is DFQATT and CDR2 is SNEGSKA (reference sequence). Trimming at V came to 7 bases and at J to 4 bases, leaving 10 bases not matched to a gene. CDR3 in DNA: TGCAGTGTTCAGTGGACGGGACAGGGGTACGAGCAGTACTTC. As protein: CSVQWTGQGYEQYF.

With regard to this clonotype: This could be a read error, since a much larger clone is one nucleotide away. The chain uses TRBV20-1 and TRBJ2-4, with D perhaps TRBD2 (7 bases). Germline V gene data show CDR1 as DFQATT and CDR2 as SNEGSKA (reference sequence). The CDR3 has 14 residues. The CDR3 DNA follows: TGCTGTGCTAGAGGGGGGGAGGCCAAAAACATTCAGTACTTC. This codes for CCARGGEAKNIQYF.

This clonotype appeared many times. The rearrangement joins TRBV29-1 to TRBJ1-3; D possibly corresponds to TRBD1 (5 bases). The V gene lost 6 bases and the J gene lost 4 bases, with 13 bases spanning the gap. Per the germline V gene, CDR1 is SQVTM and CDR2 is ANQGSEA. The CDR3 totals 13 residues. DNA for the CDR3: TGCAGCGTGCGACGGGGGTGGGGAAACACCATATATTTT. Translated: CSVRRGWGNTIYF.

This clonotype was counted at least ten times. The V gene is TRBV15, the J gene TRBJ2-7; 11 bases align to TRBD1. The ends lost 5 bases at V and 6 bases at J; junction bases unmatched: 6. Germline lookup yields CDR1 LNHNV and CDR2 YYDKDF (reference sequence). The CDR3 consists of 14 residues. The CDR3 DNA reads TGTGCCACCAGCTCTCGGGACAGGGGGACCGAGCAGTACTTC. Its translation: CATSSRDRGTEQYF.

This clonotype was recorded many times. J is TRBJ2-2 and V is TRBV6-5, with TRBD2 identical over 9 bases. Per the germline V gene, CDR1 is MNHEY and CDR2 is SVGAGI. V trimming: 0 bases; J trimming: 5 bases; junction bases outside the gene matches: 7. The CDR3 extends over 17 amino acids. CDR3 amino acids: CASSYSSLAGRTGELFF. The CDR3 region has the DNA TGTGCCAGCAGTTACTCGAGTCTAGCGGGAAGGACCGGGGAGCTGTTTTTT.